The 30 T cell receptor beta chains given below trace back to one sample, sequenced in a study of T cell responses to AZD1222 COVID-19 vaccine. Using immunoSEQ multiplex PCR, the repertoire was profiled, and TCRdb retains in-frame clones only, with some absent. The sample holds 60,000 to 75,000 clones; 80% to 90% are singletons and the top ten take 6.5%. The sequencing here drew on peripheral blood, taken 28 days after the second AZD1222 dose. Receptors were obtained from an adult who received the AZD1222 COVID-19 vaccine.

Only a few counts were recorded for this clone. The CDR3 reads CASSPDHRGGDEKLFF. Here the CDR3 DNA reads TGCGCCAGCAGCCCTGACCATCGGGGCGGTGATGAAAAACTGTTTTTT. This rearrangement joins TRBV4-3 to TRBJ1-4, with a tentative D call TRBD1 (5 bases). CDR1 and CDR2 from the germline V gene are LGHNA and YSLEER. The CDR3 contains 16 residues. Deletions cut 4 bases from V and 6 bases from J, with 18 bases between.

The genes are TRBV20-1 and TRBJ1-2; D possibly corresponds to TRBD1 (5 bases). Per germline, CDR1 DFQATT and CDR2 SNEGSKA (reference sequence). This CDR3 comprises 13 residues. Trimming took off 3 bases at V and 4 bases at J, with 12 bases between the two ends. The CDR3 sequence: CSASAGDAYGYTF. CDR3 DNA sequence: TGCAGTGCTAGTGCCGGGGACGCCTATGGCTACACCTTC.

The V call is TRBV27, the J call TRBJ1-4; possible D gene TRBD1, 5 bases. V shed 5 bases and J shed 14 bases, with 18 bases lying between them. Germline CDR1 MNHEY, CDR2 SMNVEV (reference sequence). This CDR3 comprises 13 residues. The CDR3, as DNA: TGTGCCAGCAGTATGGGACGGGGGGGGAGGCTGTTTTTT. This codes for CASSMGRGGRLFF.

The chain combines TRBV7-9 with TRBJ2-5; TRBD2 is a possible D gene (5 bases). CDR1 is SEHNR and CDR2 is FQNEAQ in the germline V gene (reference sequence). The CDR3 has 14 amino acids. Trimming pared 5 bases from V and 5 bases from J, leaving 15 bases between. CDR3 nucleotides: TGTGCCAGCAGCCCCGTCCGGGGAGTGGAGACCCAGTACTTC. Amino acid sequence: CASSPVRGVETQYF.

This rearrangement joins TRBV6-5 to TRBJ2-3, with no clear D. This CDR3 region has 13 residues. Trimming took off 6 bases at V and 6 bases at J, with 13 bases between the two ends. The germline V gene has CDR1 MNHEY and CDR2 SVGAGI. The CDR3 coding sequence is TGTGCCAGCAGGACCCCGGACGTGGATACGCAGTATTTT. It yields the protein CASRTPDVDTQYF.

This chain joins TRBV2 and TRBJ2-3, with TRBD2 identical over 8 bases. Germline V lookup: CDR1 SNHLY, CDR2 FYNNEI. The CDR3 totals 13 residues. Trimming cost V 5 bases and J 6 bases; bases outside gene matches: 4. In DNA, the CDR3 is TGTGCCAGCAGTACCGAGCGGGGGGATACGCAGTATTTT. Amino acids: CASSTERGDTQYF.

The rearrangement uses TRBV4-3 and TRBJ2-1, with 9 nucleotides matching TRBD1. CDR3 length: 15 residues. Germline-derived CDR1 and CDR2 are LGHNA and YSLEER. Trimming cost V 4 bases and J 3 bases; bases outside gene matches: 4. CDR3 DNA: TGCGCCAGCAGCCCAGGGACAGGGCACTACAATGAGCAGTTCTTC. Encoded protein: CASSPGTGHYNEQFF.

This clone occurred a few times. The chain employs TRBV6-5 and TRBJ1-1, with a weak D call TRBD1 (5 bases). This CDR3 has 13 amino acids. Trimming took 7 bases from V and 1 from J, leaving 10 bases between them. The germline V gene has CDR1 MNHEY and CDR2 SVGAGI. The CDR3 nucleotides are TGTGCCAGCATTCAAACAGGGAACACTGAAGCTTTCTTT. Translating it yields CASIQTGNTEAFF.

This clone has just a few counts. The CDR3 DNA sequence: TGTGCCTGGAGTGTACTAGCGGGGGTTCTCACCGGGGAGCTGTTTTTT. Amino acids: CAWSVLAGVLTGELFF. V usage is TRBV30 and J usage is TRBJ2-2; 11 positions match TRBD2. The CDR3 runs to 16 residues. After removal of 0 bases from V and 4 bases from J, the junction contained 4 bases not matched to a gene. The germline V gene has CDR1 GTSNPN and CDR2 SVGIG (reference sequence).

This chain connects TRBV5-1 to TRBJ2-2; 9 bases map to TRBD2. J was trimmed by 6 bases and V by 2 bases; bases with no gene match: 8. The CDR3 contains 16 residues. The V gene's germline CDR1 is SGHRS and CDR2 YFSETQ. CDR3 DNA: TGCGCCAGCAGCTTCTATAGCGGGGGAGGTGCCGGGGAGCTGTTTTTT. It specifies CASSFYSGGGAGELFF.

The chain employs TRBV19 and TRBJ1-1, with TRBD1 as a possible D gene (5 bases). V shed 9 bases and J shed 5 bases, with 13 bases lying between them. Germline V lookup: CDR1 LNHDA, CDR2 SQIVND (reference sequence). This CDR3 has 12 residues. The CDR3 DNA is TGTGCCAGCGGACACCGACGGACTGAAGCTTTCTTT. This translates into CASGHRRTEAFF.

This clone was picked up a small number of times. The J gene is TRBJ2-3, the V gene TRBV27, with TRBD2 matching 11 bases. This CDR3 is 16 amino acids long. Germline V CDR1 and CDR2: MNHEY, SMNVEV (reference sequence). V shed 5 bases and J 2 bases; nucleotides not matched to a gene: 6. The CDR3 sequence: CASSPLAGGVTDTQYF. The CDR3 DNA reads as TGTGCCAGCAGTCCCCTAGCGGGGGGAGTCACAGATACGCAGTATTTT.

This clone was counted a single time. CDR3: CASSALRGNTEAFF. CDR3 bases: TGTGCCAGCAGCGCACTCAGGGGGAACACTGAAGCTTTCTTT. The V and J genes are TRBV11-2 and TRBJ1-1, with a weak D call TRBD1 (6 bases). In germline, CDR1 is SGHAT, CDR2 FQNNGV. CDR3 size: 14 residues. Deletions cut 5 bases from V and 1 base from J, with 11 bases between.

V is TRBV3-1 (or the pseudogene TRBV3-2) and J is TRBJ1-6; TRBD1 is a possible D gene (5 bases). This CDR3 spans 16 amino acids. Trimming left V 7 bases short and J 6 bases short, with 19 bases between. Germline V gene data show CDR1 as LGHDT and CDR2 as YNNKEL (reference sequence). CDR3 in DNA: TGTGCCAGCACATCCCTCTACGGGACCGTTAATTCACCCCTCCACTTT. Encoded protein: CASTSLYGTVNSPLHF.

The V gene is TRBV2, the J gene TRBJ2-3; possibly TRBD2 for D (5 bases). The CDR3 has 13 residues. V shed 6 bases and J shed 6 bases, with 13 bases lying between them. Germline values: CDR1 SNHLY, CDR2 FYNNEI. The CDR3 bases are TGTGCCAGCAGCGACCTAGCAAAGGATACGCAGTATTTT. Translating it yields CASSDLAKDTQYF.

The J gene is TRBJ2-1, the V gene TRBV4-3; the D is unclear. Trimming pared 0 bases from V and 7 bases from J, leaving 16 bases between. Per the germline V gene, CDR1 is LGHNA and CDR2 is YSLEER. This CDR3 is 16 amino acids long. DNA for the CDR3: TGCGCCAGCAGCCAAGACTTGCGTGCCCTCCCAAATGAGCAGTTCTTC. Its protein product is CASSQDLRALPNEQFF.

This clone occurred a few times. V usage is TRBV5-1 and J usage is TRBJ1-1, with D possibly matching TRBD1 (5 bases). CDR3 length equals 14 residues. Trimming removed 4 bases from V and 5 bases from J, with 15 bases in between. Germline V gene lookup returns CDR1 SGHRS and CDR2 YFSETQ. The CDR3 sequence is CASSPQGGVTEAFF. CDR3 nucleotide sequence: TGCGCCAGCAGCCCCCAGGGAGGGGTTACTGAAGCTTTCTTT.

The V and J genes are TRBV7-9 and TRBJ2-2; 10 bases fit TRBD1. The germline V gene has CDR1 SEHNR and CDR2 FQNEAQ (reference sequence). This CDR3 contains 17 residues. J gave up 5 bases and V 6 bases, and 12 bases lay outside the gene matches. The CDR3 region is CASSLGQGIRGTGELFF. In nucleotides, the CDR3 is TGTGCCAGCAGTTTGGGACAGGGGATAAGAGGGACCGGGGAGCTGTTTTTT. Combining the CDR3 with reference TRBV7-9 and TRBJ2-2 gives the whole variable domain DTGVSQNPRHKITKRGQNVTFRCDPISEHNRLYWYRQTLGQGPEFLTYFQNEAQLEKSRLLSDRFSAERPKGSFSTLEIQRTEQGDSAMYLCASSLGQGIRGTGELFFGEGSRLTVL.

J is TRBJ2-5 and V is TRBV18; 7 bases are shared with TRBD1. J gave up 0 bases and V 4 bases, and 5 bases lay outside the gene matches. The germline gives CDR1 KGHSH, CDR2 LQKENI. This CDR3 contains 15 residues. CDR3 nucleotides: TGTGCCAGCTCACACCCGGGACAGTACCAAGAGACCCAGTACTTC. This encodes CASSHPGQYQETQYF.

J is TRBJ1-3 and V is TRBV6-4; a possible D gene is TRBD1 (5 bases). The CDR3 loop spans 14 amino acids. The germline V gene encodes CDR1 MRHNA and CDR2 SNTAGT. V shed 8 bases and J shed 0 bases, with 11 bases lying between them. The CDR3 here is CASWGSFSGNTIYF. DNA of the CDR3: TGTGCCAGCTGGGGGTCCTTCTCTGGAAACACCATATATTTT.

V gene TRBV2 combines with J gene TRBJ2-1; TRBD2 matches at 11 bases. There are 16 residues in the CDR3. V shed 7 bases, J shed 2 bases, and the junction held 7 bases outside the gene matches. CDR1 is SNHLY, CDR2 FYNNEI, per germline. CDR3 nucleotide sequence: TGTGCCAGCAAAGACAGTAGCGGGGGGGCCTACAATGAGCAGTTCTTC. It encodes CASKDSSGGAYNEQFF.

The genes are TRBV9 and TRBJ1-1; D not certain. This CDR3 is 13 amino acids long. The ends were cut back, 0 bases at V and 3 bases at J, with 6 bases in the middle. Per the germline V gene, CDR1 is SGDLS and CDR2 is YYNGEE. The CDR3 sequence: CASSVGQDTEAFF. CDR3 nucleotides: TGTGCCAGCAGCGTAGGCCAAGACACTGAAGCTTTCTTT.

The DNA for the CDR3 is TGTGCCAGTAGTATCCGACTAGCGGCGAACACCGGGGAGCTGTTTTTT. It is translated as CASSIRLAANTGELFF. The chain couples TRBV19 to TRBJ2-2; TRBD2 agrees at 9 bases. This CDR3 contains 16 residues. CDR1 LNHDA and CDR2 SQIVND come from the germline V gene (reference sequence). With V trimmed by 3 bases and J by 0 bases, 2 bases remained unmatched. Using reference TRBV19 and TRBJ2-2 for the parts outside the CDR3, the full variable domain is DGGITQSPKYLFRKEGQNVTLSCEQNLNHDAMYWYRQDPGQGLRLIYYSQIVNDFQKGDIAEGYSVSREKKESFPLTVTSAQKNPTAFYLCASSIRLAANTGELFFGEGSRLTVL.

This rearrangement joins TRBV6-2 or TRBV6-3 to TRBJ1-2, with D possibly being TRBD1 (5 bases). The CDR3 loop spans 13 amino acids. Trimming stripped 5 bases from V and 6 bases from J, with 13 bases between. Germline V lookup: CDR1 MNHEY, CDR2 SVGEGT. Here the CDR3 DNA reads TGTGCCAGCAGTCCACGGGGACGTAATGGCTACACCTTC. As protein: CASSPRGRNGYTF.

This chain connects TRBV19 to TRBJ2-2; D uncertain. The CDR3 length is 11 residues. CDR1 is LNHDA and CDR2 is SQIVND in the germline V gene (reference sequence). V was pared by 11 bases and J by 6 bases, with 10 bases between. The CDR3 DNA is TGTGCCTCGTCTTTTCCCGGGGAGCTGTTTTTT. Protein product: CASSFPGELFF.

The chain carries TRBV2 and TRBJ1-1, with D unresolved. There are 12 residues in the CDR3. The germline gives CDR1 SNHLY, CDR2 FYNNEI. V was trimmed by 6 bases and J by 1 base, leaving 6 bases between them. CDR3 coding DNA: TGTGCCAGCAGAAGGGAGAACACTGAAGCTTTCTTT. It translates to CASRRENTEAFF.

The chain employs TRBV19 and TRBJ1-3; D might be TRBD1 (5 bases). Trimming cost V 5 bases and J 0 bases, with 11 bases left between them. Germline assignment: CDR1 LNHDA and CDR2 SQIVND (reference sequence). This CDR3 contains 15 residues. The CDR3, as DNA: TGTGCCAGTAGTGTCTCGGGGCCCTCTGGAAACACCATATATTTT. It translates to CASSVSGPSGNTIYF.

The V gene is TRBV11-2, the J gene TRBJ2-7; TRBD1 matches at 8 bases. Germline CDR1 and CDR2: SGHAT and FQNNGV. CDR3 length equals 13 residues. V lost 6 bases and J lost 7; bases outside the gene matches: 8. CDR3 protein: CASRDRGAFEQYF. The CDR3 region has the DNA TGTGCCAGCAGAGACAGGGGTGCCTTTGAGCAGTACTTC.

A single count supports this clone. V usage is TRBV7-8 and J usage is TRBJ2-7, with 7 positions matching TRBD1. Trimming took 5 bases from V and 3 from J; bases not matched to a gene: 7. The CDR3 runs 14 residues. The V gene's germline CDR1 is SGHVS and CDR2 FQNEAQ. The CDR3 DNA reads as TGTGCCAGCAGCATACGGGACAGCTACTACGAGCAGTACTTC. It specifies CASSIRDSYYEQYF.

The chain carries TRBV6-5 and TRBJ2-3, with unresolved D. The germline V gene has CDR1 MNHEY and CDR2 SVGAGI. V was shortened by 2 bases and J by 4 bases, with 13 bases between the two germline ends. CDR3 size: 15 residues. The CDR3, as DNA: TGTGCCAGCAGTTACACCCTCGGGCCCGCAGATACGCAGTATTTT. Amino acids: CASSYTLGPADTQYF.